The entry below gives a single T cell receptor (beta chain) sequence along with its context. As handled by the study authors: How many nucleated cells were present was estimated from reference gene primer amplification. Data came from immunoSEQ multiplex PCR; TCRdb stores just in-frame clones and leaves some out. D and trimming were read from the DNA, whereas the V and J calls and clone size are those reported in that table. The sample lists roughly 280,000 clones; about 90% were seen once. These data originate in a study of blood T cell repertoires in COVID-19. Study at large: The United States, Italy and Spain were the sources of the acute and convalescent COVID-19 samples. From T cells, B-cell-depleted T cells, or PBMCs came the material, which was cDNA or gDNA.

There are 12 residues in the CDR3. V was pared by 6 bases and J by 5 bases, with 2 bases of the junction left unmatched. From germline, CDR1 is MNHEY and CDR2 SVGAGI. This TCR was sampled from a woman aged 45-60 years who had recovered from COVID-19. The V gene is TRBV6-5, the J gene TRBJ1-1, with 8 bases that match TRBD1. Sequencing was performed on peripheral blood. In nucleotides, the CDR3 is TGTGCCAGCAGCCACAGGGGGACTGAAGCTTTCTTT. It codes for CASSHRGTEAFF.